The text below deals with one T cell receptor beta chain. As yet, its antigen is unknown. These data are taken from a study of PD-1 blockade in classical Hodgkin lymphoma. Noted time point: cycle 4 day 1 (C4D1), after about 6 weeks of nivolumab. Each patient's relapse followed autologous stem cell transplantation, and brentuximab vedotin exposure varied. From thawed PBMCs, magnetic negative selection was used to isolate the CD8+ T cells. Libraries were prepared by immunoSEQ multiplex PCR; TCRdb keeps only in-frame clonotypes and omits some of them. The table includes 9,500 to 14,000 clones, about 85% detected once. The V and J ends lost 1 base and 6 bases respectively, with 25 bases between them. CDR3 length equals 19 residues. Germline V gives CDR1 SGHAT, CDR2 FQNNGV. Whole-study results and caveats: Diminished baseline TCR diversity has been reported in newly diagnosed patients relative to healthy donors.

This sequence joins TRBV11-2 and TRBJ2-1; possibly TRBD1 or TRBD2 for D (6 bases each). Specimen: CD8+ T cells from blood, collected before the fourth cycle of nivolumab. The origin of this receptor is a human donor with classical Hodgkin lymphoma. The donor label of this sample is uncertain. The CDR3 spells CASSLGYASGARRSNEQFF. The DNA for the CDR3 is TGTGCCAGCAGCTTAGGGTACGCTTCGGGGGCGCGACGTAGCAATGAGCAGTTCTTC.